This T cell receptor (beta chain) comes out of a study of CD8+CD57+ T cells in acquired aplastic anemia. Study results and limitations: CD8+ Simpson's diversity showed no significant patient-control difference.

TCR beta VDJ and CDR3 profiling used genomic DNA as template. MiXCR, applied by TCRdb to the reads, yields one record per CDR3 protein. This sample has some 180,000 distinct CDR3 sequences, with 55% to 65% found just once. An expansion of CD8+CD57+ cells by flow cytometry had been shown in patients chosen for sequencing. This clonotype has more than one count but fewer than ten. The antigen is undetermined. The length of the CDR3 is 16 residues. V lost 6 bases and J lost 9; bases outside the gene matches: 14. Germline values: CDR1 SNHLY, CDR2 FYNNEI. V usage is TRBV2 and J usage is TRBJ2-1; TRBD2 agrees at 10 bases. The receptor was isolated from a human donor with aplastic anemia. Sequenced input: sorted CD4+, CD8+, or CD8+CD57+ T cells (not recorded which) from PBMCs. The CDR3 spells CASSYRSGRDGVEQFF. The CDR3 coding sequence is TGTGCCAGCAGCTACCGAAGCGGGAGGGATGGGGTTGAGCAGTTCTTC.